This TCR beta chain was recorded in a study of T cells after somatic rescue of genetic block. The V gene lost 4 bases and the J gene lost 6 bases, with 10 bases spanning the gap. The V gene's germline CDR1 is SGDLS and CDR2 YYNGEE. This CDR3 is 13 amino acids long. The data were produced by immunoSEQ multiplex PCR, yet TCRdb's version contains in-frame clones alone and is incomplete. The data contain more than 7,500 clones, 74% of them singletons. The sequence derives from a boy younger than 18. The chain couples TRBV9 to TRBJ1-4, with TRBD1 as a possible D gene (6 bases). The sample taken for sequencing was peripheral blood mononuclear cells (PBMCs). CDR3 residues: CASSRDIDEKLFF. In nucleotides, the CDR3 is TGTGCCAGCAGCCGGGACATCGATGAAAAACTGTTTTTT. The whole variable domain, filled in from reference TRBV9 and TRBJ1-4, reads DSGVTQTPKHLITATGQRVTLRCSPRSGDLSVYWYQQSLDQGLQFLIQYYNGEERAKGNILERFSAQQFPDLHSELNLSSLELGDSALYFCASSRDIDEKLFFGSGTQLSVL.